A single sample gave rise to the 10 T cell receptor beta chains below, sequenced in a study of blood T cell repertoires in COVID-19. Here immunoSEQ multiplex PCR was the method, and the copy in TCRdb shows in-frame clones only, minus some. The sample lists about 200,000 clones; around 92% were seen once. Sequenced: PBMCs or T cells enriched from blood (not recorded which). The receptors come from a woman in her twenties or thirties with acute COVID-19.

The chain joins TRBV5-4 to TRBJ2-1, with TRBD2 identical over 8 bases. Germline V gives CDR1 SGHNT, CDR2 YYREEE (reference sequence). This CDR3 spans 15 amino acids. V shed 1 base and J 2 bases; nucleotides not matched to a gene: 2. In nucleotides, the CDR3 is TGTGCCAGCAGCTTGACTAGCGGCACCTACAATGAGCAGTTCTTC. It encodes CASSLTSGTYNEQFF.

CDR3 region: CASSGGTGDNQPQHF. The CDR3, as DNA: TGTGCCAGCAGCGGGGGGACGGGAGACAATCAGCCCCAGCATTTT. This chain joins TRBV5-6 and TRBJ1-5; D is perhaps TRBD1 (5 bases). The CDR3 has 15 residues. Trimming left V 4 bases short and J 3 bases short, with 14 bases between. Germline V lookup: CDR1 SGHDT, CDR2 YYEEEE. Full variable domain (rest looked up from reference TRBV5-6 and TRBJ1-5): DAGVTQSPTHLIKTRGQQVTLRCSPKSGHDTVSWYQQALGQGPQFIFQYYEEEERQRGNFPDRFSGHQFPNYSSELNVNALLLGDSALYLCASSGGTGDNQPQHFGDGTRLSIL.

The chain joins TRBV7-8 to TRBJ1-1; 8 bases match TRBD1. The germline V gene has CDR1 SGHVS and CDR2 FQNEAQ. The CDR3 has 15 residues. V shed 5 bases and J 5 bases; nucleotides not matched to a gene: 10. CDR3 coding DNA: TGTGCCAGCAGCCGAGAGAGGACAGGGTCGACTGAAGCTTTCTTT. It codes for CASSRERTGSTEAFF. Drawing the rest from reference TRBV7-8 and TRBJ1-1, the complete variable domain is GAGVSQSPRYKVAKRGQDVALRCDPISGHVSLFWYQQALGQGPEFLTYFQNEAQLDKSGLPSDRFFAERPEGSVSTLKIQRTQQEDSAVYLCASSRERTGSTEAFFGQGTRLTVV.

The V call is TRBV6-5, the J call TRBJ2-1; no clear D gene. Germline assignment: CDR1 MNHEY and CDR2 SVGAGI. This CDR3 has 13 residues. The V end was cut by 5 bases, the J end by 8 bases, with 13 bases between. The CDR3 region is CASSQELGDEQFF. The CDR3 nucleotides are TGTGCCAGCAGTCAGGAACTGGGTGATGAGCAGTTCTTC.

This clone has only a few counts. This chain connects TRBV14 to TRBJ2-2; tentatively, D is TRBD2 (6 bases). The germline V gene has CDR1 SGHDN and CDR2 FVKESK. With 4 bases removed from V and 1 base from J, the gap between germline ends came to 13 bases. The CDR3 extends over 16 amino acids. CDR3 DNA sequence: TGTGCCAGCAGCCGGAATAGCGGAGAGAACACCGGGGAGCTGTTTTTT. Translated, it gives CASSRNSGENTGELFF.

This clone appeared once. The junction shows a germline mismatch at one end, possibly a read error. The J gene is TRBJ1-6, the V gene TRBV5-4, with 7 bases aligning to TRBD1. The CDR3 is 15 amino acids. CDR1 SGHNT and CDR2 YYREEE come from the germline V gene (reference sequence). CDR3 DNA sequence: TGTGCCAGCAGCTTGGGACAGGGCTATAATTCACCCCTCTACTTT. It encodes CASSLGQGYNSPLYF. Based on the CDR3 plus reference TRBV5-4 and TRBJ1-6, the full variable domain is ETGVTQSPTHLIKTRGQQVTLRCSSQSGHNTVSWYQQALGQGPQFIFQYYREEENGRGNFPPRFSGLQFPNYSSELNVNALELDDSALYLCASSLGQGYNSPLYFGNGTRLTVT.

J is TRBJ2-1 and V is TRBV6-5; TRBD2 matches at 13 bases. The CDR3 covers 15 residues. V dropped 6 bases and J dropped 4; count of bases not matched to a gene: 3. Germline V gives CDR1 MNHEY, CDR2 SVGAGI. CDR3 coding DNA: TGTGCCAGCAGGGGACTAGCGGGGAGATACAATGAGCAGTTCTTC. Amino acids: CASRGLAGRYNEQFF.

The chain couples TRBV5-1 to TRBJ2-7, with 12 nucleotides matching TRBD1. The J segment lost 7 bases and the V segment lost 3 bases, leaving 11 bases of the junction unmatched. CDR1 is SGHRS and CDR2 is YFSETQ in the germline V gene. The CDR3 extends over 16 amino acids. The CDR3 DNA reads TGCGCCAGCAGCTACGCACCGGGACAGGGGGCAGGAGAGCAGTACTTC. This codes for CASSYAPGQGAGEQYF.

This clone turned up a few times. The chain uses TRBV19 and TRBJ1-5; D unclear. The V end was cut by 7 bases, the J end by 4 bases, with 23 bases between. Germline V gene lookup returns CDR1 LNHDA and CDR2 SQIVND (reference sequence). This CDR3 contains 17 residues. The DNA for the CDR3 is TGTGCCAGTACCCCGCGGGTTGGAGGTGGAGGTAATCAGCCCCAGCATTTT. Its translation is CASTPRVGGGGNQPQHF.

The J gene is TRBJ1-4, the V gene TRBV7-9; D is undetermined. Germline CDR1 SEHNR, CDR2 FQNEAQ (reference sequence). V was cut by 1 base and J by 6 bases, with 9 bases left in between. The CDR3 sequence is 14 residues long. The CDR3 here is CASSLVEFHEKLFF. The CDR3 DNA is TGTGCCAGCAGCTTAGTAGAATTCCATGAAAAACTGTTTTTT.